Listed here is a single T cell receptor beta chain. Naive CD8 populations comprised CD45RO-negative cells positively selected for CCR7, excluding terminally differentiated effector memory CD45RA+ cells. The entry originates in a study of shared clonotypes between healthy human individuals. Libraries were prepared by immunoSEQ multiplex PCR; TCRdb keeps only in-frame clonotypes and omits some of them. Here the sample spans about 2.2 million clones, 85% to 95% being singletons. Sequenced input: naive CD8+ T cells from PBMCs. This clonotype originated in a young man in good health. Some clones in this sample may be carry-over from other donors' samples.

CDR3 nucleotide sequence: TGTGCCAGCAGCTCGGACAGGGGGCACAATCAGCCCCAGCATTTT. Its protein product is CASSSDRGHNQPQHF. This chain links TRBV5-4 with TRBJ1-5; 11 bases align to TRBD1. The ends lost 3 bases at V and 3 bases at J; junction bases unmatched: 2. This CDR3 spans 15 amino acids. Looked up from germline, CDR1 is SGHNT and CDR2 is YYREEE (reference sequence).